The rows below give T cell receptor beta chains drawn from one sample of a study of T-cell memory formation after mild COVID-19. Each CDR3 protein gets one entry after TCRdb re-called the 5' RACE reads with MiXCR. Of some 300,000 distinct CDR3 sequences listed, 20% to 25% were seen once; the top ten hold roughly 23%. Sequencing was done on a sample of PBMCs or a T cell subset sorted from them (not recorded which). These receptors all stem from a man aged 18 to 29 who had mild COVID-19 (a few samples of this study predate the infection). Cell type and time point are not known. The CDR3 runs from the conserved cysteine through the conserved F or W. D genes are given only for firm matches. Size tells how often a clone was seen (once, few, many) or the class of an expanded clone, and some rows leave it out.

cdr3_aa: CASSSTTGGGEQFF
cdr3_nt: TGTGCCAGCAGCTCCACTACAGGGGGCGGTGAGCAGTTCTTC
j_call: TRBJ2-1
clone_size: few
v_call: TRBV7-2
d_call: TRBD1

cdr3_aa: CASSLDRLSGGTTDTQYF
cdr3_nt: TGTGCCAGCAGCTTAGATCGGCTTAGCGGGGGAACTACAGATACGCAGTATTTT
j_call: TRBJ2-3
clone_size: few
v_call: TRBV7-4
d_call: TRBD2

cdr3_aa: CASSQTLWAYEQYF
cdr3_nt: TGTGCCAGCAGCCAAACGCTCTGGGCGTACGAGCAGTACTTC
j_call: TRBJ2-7
clone_size: .
v_call: TRBV3-1
d_call: .

cdr3_aa: CASSIERETQYF
cdr3_nt: TGCGCCAGCAGCATCGAGAGGGAGACCCAGTACTTC
j_call: TRBJ2-5
clone_size: many
v_call: TRBV5-1
d_call: .

cdr3_aa: CASSYSKGGNYEQYF
cdr3_nt: TGTGCCAGCAGTTACTCCAAGGGCGGGAACTACGAGCAGTACTTC
j_call: TRBJ2-7
clone_size: .
v_call: TRBV6-5
d_call: .

cdr3_aa: CASSLGAGAEAFF
cdr3_nt: TGTGCCAGCAGTTTGGGCGCGGGCGCTGAAGCTTTCTTT
j_call: TRBJ1-1
clone_size: .
v_call: TRBV27
d_call: .

cdr3_aa: CASSQDRGPFGYTF
cdr3_nt: TGCGCCAGCAGCCAAGACAGGGGGCCTTTCGGCTACACCTTC
j_call: TRBJ1-2
clone_size: few
v_call: TRBV4-3
d_call: TRBD1

cdr3_aa: CSAQDPSGATDTQYF
cdr3_nt: TGCAGTGCGCAGGACCCTAGCGGGGCGACAGATACGCAGTATTTT
j_call: TRBJ2-3
clone_size: few
v_call: TRBV20-1
d_call: TRBD2

cdr3_aa: CSARWGGRQYF
cdr3_nt: TGCAGTGCTAGATGGGGGGGCAGGCAGTATTTT
j_call: TRBJ2-3
clone_size: few
v_call: TRBV20-1
d_call: .

cdr3_aa: CASSPPVAGDTDTQYF
cdr3_nt: TGTGCCAGCAGCCCCCCAGTAGCGGGGGACACAGATACGCAGTATTTT
j_call: TRBJ2-3
clone_size: .
v_call: TRBV7-9
d_call: TRBD2

cdr3_aa: CASSVGVKSYEQYF
cdr3_nt: TGTGCCAGCAGCGTAGGGGTTAAGTCCTACGAGCAGTACTTC
j_call: TRBJ2-7
clone_size: few
v_call: TRBV2
d_call: .

cdr3_aa: CASSLGASGGGDTQYF
cdr3_nt: TGTGCCAGCAGCTTAGGGGCTAGCGGGGGAGGAGATACGCAGTATTTT
j_call: TRBJ2-3
clone_size: .
v_call: TRBV7-2
d_call: TRBD2

cdr3_aa: CASSPTGGRTAFF
cdr3_nt: TGTGCCAGCAGTCCGACAGGGGGTAGGACGGCTTTCTTT
j_call: TRBJ1-1
clone_size: few
v_call: TRBV11-2
d_call: TRBD1

cdr3_aa: CSASVEPLQYF
cdr3_nt: TGCAGTGCTTCCGTAGAACCCCTGCAGTATTTT
j_call: TRBJ2-3
clone_size: .
v_call: TRBV20-1
d_call: .

cdr3_aa: CASSPPSGRPSYEQYF
cdr3_nt: TGTGCCAGCAGCCCCCCATCGGGCAGACCCTCCTACGAGCAGTACTTC
j_call: TRBJ2-7
clone_size: .
v_call: TRBV5-5
d_call: .

cdr3_aa: CASSLLAGGDTDTQYF
cdr3_nt: TGTGCCAGCAGTTTACTAGCGGGGGGGGACACAGATACGCAGTATTTT
j_call: TRBJ2-3
clone_size: .
v_call: TRBV6-5
d_call: TRBD2

cdr3_aa: CASSIGGSGTDTQYF
cdr3_nt: TGTGCCAGCAGTATCGGAGGTTCTGGCACAGATACGCAGTATTTT
j_call: TRBJ2-3
clone_size: .
v_call: TRBV28
d_call: .

cdr3_aa: CASSPRVYGLYEQYF
cdr3_nt: TGTGCCAGCTCACCCCGAGTGTATGGTTTATACGAGCAGTACTTC
j_call: TRBJ2-7
clone_size: once
v_call: TRBV18
d_call: .

cdr3_aa: CASRATVRTDTQYF
cdr3_nt: TGTGCCAGCAGAGCGACGGTTCGCACAGATACGCAGTATTTT
j_call: TRBJ2-3
clone_size: .
v_call: TRBV6-1
d_call: .

cdr3_aa: CSASRGISGANVLTF
cdr3_nt: TGCAGTGCATCGAGGGGGATCTCTGGGGCCAACGTCCTGACTTTC
j_call: TRBJ2-6
clone_size: .
v_call: TRBV20-1
d_call: .

cdr3_aa: CASSPAWGTVNIQYF
cdr3_nt: TGTGCCAGCAGTCCTGCCTGGGGGACAGTGAACATTCAGTACTTC
j_call: TRBJ2-4
clone_size: few
v_call: TRBV7-9
d_call: TRBD1

cdr3_aa: CASSRSTGDDEQYF
cdr3_nt: TGTGCCAGCAGTCGATCGACAGGGGACGACGAGCAGTACTTC
j_call: TRBJ2-7
clone_size: few
v_call: TRBV27
d_call: TRBD1

cdr3_aa: CDSSSFPGYGYTF
cdr3_nt: TGTGACAGCAGCTCGTTCCCAGGGTATGGCTACACCTTC
j_call: TRBJ1-2
clone_size: once
v_call: TRBV7-6
d_call: .

cdr3_aa: CASRGQMIHEAFF
cdr3_nt: TGTGCCAGCAGGGGACAGATGATCCATGAAGCTTTCTTT
j_call: TRBJ1-1
clone_size: few
v_call: TRBV6-6
d_call: TRBD1

cdr3_aa: CASSQVSYQETQYF
cdr3_nt: TGTGCCAGCAGTCAAGTCTCGTACCAAGAGACCCAGTACTTC
j_call: TRBJ2-5
clone_size: .
v_call: TRBV6-6
d_call: .

cdr3_aa: CASSFGSASGNTIYF
cdr3_nt: TGTGCCAGCAGCTTCGGTAGTGCCTCTGGAAACACCATATATTTT
j_call: TRBJ1-3
clone_size: few
v_call: TRBV7-8
d_call: .

cdr3_aa: CASPAPPRTDTQYF
cdr3_nt: TGTGCCAGTCCTGCGCCCCCTAGGACAGATACGCAGTATTTT
j_call: TRBJ2-3
clone_size: .
v_call: TRBV7-3
d_call: .

cdr3_aa: CSVARTGYGYTF
cdr3_nt: TGCAGCGTGGCGAGGACGGGGTATGGCTACACCTTC
j_call: TRBJ1-2
clone_size: few
v_call: TRBV29-1
d_call: .

cdr3_aa: CASRAQGFRQPQHF
cdr3_nt: TGTGCCAGCAGGGCCCAGGGTTTCAGGCAGCCCCAGCATTTT
j_call: TRBJ1-5
clone_size: few
v_call: TRBV2
d_call: .